This TCR beta chain was identified in a study of shared clonotypes between healthy human individuals. The wider study: The people who gave samples were two women and a few men aged 18 to 49. Plates per donor: three CD4 naive, three CD4 memory, two CD8 naive, one CD8 memory. Study outcomes and limitations: A generally larger estimated richness was seen in naive subsets than in memory subsets.

Clones were read by immunoSEQ multiplex PCR, and TCRdb kept only the in-frame ones, dropping some. Seen here are 300,000 to 400,000 clones, around 67% observed once, and the top ten hold 9% to 12%. About this clone: Its antigen is currently unknown.

Losses at the gene ends were 1 base for V and 3 bases for J; bases not matched to a gene: 3. Germline lookup yields CDR1 SGHVS and CDR2 FQNEAQ. The CDR3 loop spans 16 amino acids. Sequencing was carried out using memory CD4+ T cells sorted from blood. Subset: CD45RA-negative fraction. J is TRBJ2-7 and V is TRBV7-8; 13 nucleotides line up with TRBD2. The sequence was obtained from a man in his thirties or forties in good health. The CDR3 loop is CASSLGTSGSIYEQYF. The CDR3 DNA reads as TGTGCCAGCAGCTTAGGGACTAGCGGGAGTATCTACGAGCAGTACTTC.